A single T cell receptor beta chain is shown here with its context. TCRdb's table, derived via immunoSEQ multiplex PCR, lists solely in-frame clones and lacks some. Altogether fewer than 200,000 clones are present, approximately 96% being singletons, with the ten largest covering 0.8% to 1%. The sample comes from a study of cytomegalovirus exposure and HLA in healthy donors. The donors were members of the validation cohort, which comprised 90 to 150 subjects and was separate from the first cohort of 600 to 850 subjects. V lost 6 bases, J lost 2 bases, and 16 bases lay in between. The CDR3 totals 15 residues.

This receptor was taken from a woman younger than 30 in good health and CMV-seronegative. This rearrangement joins TRBV23-1 to TRBJ2-5; no reliable D call. TRBV23-1 has ORF status, its function being uncertain. Sample: PBMCs. CDR3 loop: CASSLTTPGQETQYF. DNA of the CDR3: TGCGCCAGCAGCCTAACAACCCCAGGACAAGAGACCCAGTACTTC.